This T cell receptor beta chain was captured by sequencing in a study of regulatory T cells in long-lasting Graves disease. Regarding this clonotype: Its antigen is currently unknown.

General study results and limits: TRBV28 was favored in persistent disease, as were TRBJ1-2 and TRBJ2-5.

The germline gives CDR1 MNHEY, CDR2 SVGEGT. This CDR3 has 16 amino acids. V lost 7 bases, J lost 5 bases, and 11 bases stayed unmatched. To make TCR beta libraries, researchers used iRepertoire HTBI primers and Arm-PCR of CDR3 regions. TCRdb re-called the multiplex PCR reads with MiXCR, one entry per CDR3 protein. The sample lists some 250,000 distinct CDR3 sequences, approximately 20% occurring once. Specified time point: newly diagnosed GD, antithyroid drugs for less than 3 months. From PBMCs, RNA was extracted and then used to make the TCR library. Sequencing was performed on peripheral blood mononuclear cells (PBMCs), taken at new diagnosis, from a patient treated with antithyroid drugs. The genes are TRBV6-2 or TRBV6-3 and TRBJ2-1, with 10 positions matching TRBD2. This clonotype was sampled from a female donor with Graves disease. The CDR3 region has the DNA TGTGCCAGCACCGTTACAACTAGCGGGACGGACAATGAGCAGTTCTTC. The encoded protein is CASTVTTSGTDNEQFF.